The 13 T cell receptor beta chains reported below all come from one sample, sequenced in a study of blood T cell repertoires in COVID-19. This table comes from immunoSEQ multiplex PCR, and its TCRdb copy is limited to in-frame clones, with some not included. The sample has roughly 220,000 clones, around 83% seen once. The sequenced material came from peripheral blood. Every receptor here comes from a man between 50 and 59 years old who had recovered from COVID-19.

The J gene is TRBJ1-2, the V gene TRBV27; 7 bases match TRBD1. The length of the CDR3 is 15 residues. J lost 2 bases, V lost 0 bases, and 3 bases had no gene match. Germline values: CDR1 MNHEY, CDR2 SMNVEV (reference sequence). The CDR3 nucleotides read TGTGCCAGCAGTTTATCCACAGGGGCAAACTATGGCTACACCTTC. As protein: CASSLSTGANYGYTF.

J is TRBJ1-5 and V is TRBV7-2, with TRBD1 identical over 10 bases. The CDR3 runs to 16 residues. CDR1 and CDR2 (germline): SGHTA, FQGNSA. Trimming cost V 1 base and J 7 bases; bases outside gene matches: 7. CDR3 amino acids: CASSLGPGTGEQPQHF. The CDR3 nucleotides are TGTGCCAGCAGCTTAGGGCCTGGGACAGGGGAACAGCCCCAGCATTTT.

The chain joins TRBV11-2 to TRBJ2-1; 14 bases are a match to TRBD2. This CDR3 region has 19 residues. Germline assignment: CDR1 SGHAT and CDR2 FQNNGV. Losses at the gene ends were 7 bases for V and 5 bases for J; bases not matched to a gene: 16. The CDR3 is CASNNPVGQGLAGDNEQFF. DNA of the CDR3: TGTGCCAGCAACAACCCGGTTGGACAGGGACTAGCGGGAGACAATGAGCAGTTCTTC. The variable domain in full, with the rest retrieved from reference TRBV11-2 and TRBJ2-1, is EAGVAQSPRYKIIEKRQSVAFWCNPISGHATLYWYQQILGQGPKLLIQFQNNGVVDDSQLPKDRFSAERLKGVDSTLKIQPAKLEDSAVYLCASNNPVGQGLAGDNEQFFGPGTRLTVL.

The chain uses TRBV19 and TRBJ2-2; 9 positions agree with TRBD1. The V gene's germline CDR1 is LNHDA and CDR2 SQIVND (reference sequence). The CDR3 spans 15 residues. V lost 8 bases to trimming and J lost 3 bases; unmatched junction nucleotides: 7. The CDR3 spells CASRAGTGHTGELFF. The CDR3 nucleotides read TGTGCCAGTCGTGCCGGGACAGGGCACACCGGGGAGCTGTTTTTT.

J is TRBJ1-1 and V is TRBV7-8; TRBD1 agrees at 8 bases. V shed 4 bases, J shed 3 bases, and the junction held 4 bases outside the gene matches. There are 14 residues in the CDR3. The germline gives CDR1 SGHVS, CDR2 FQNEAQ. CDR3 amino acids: CASSSGQGHTEAFF. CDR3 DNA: TGTGCCAGCAGCTCTGGACAGGGACACACTGAAGCTTTCTTT.

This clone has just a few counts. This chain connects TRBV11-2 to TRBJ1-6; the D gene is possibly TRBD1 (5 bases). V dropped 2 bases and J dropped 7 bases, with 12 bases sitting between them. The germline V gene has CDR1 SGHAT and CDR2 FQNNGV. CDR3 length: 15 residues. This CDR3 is CASSLTDSTNSPLHF. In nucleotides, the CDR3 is TGTGCCAGCAGCTTAACTGACAGTACCAATTCACCCCTCCACTTT.

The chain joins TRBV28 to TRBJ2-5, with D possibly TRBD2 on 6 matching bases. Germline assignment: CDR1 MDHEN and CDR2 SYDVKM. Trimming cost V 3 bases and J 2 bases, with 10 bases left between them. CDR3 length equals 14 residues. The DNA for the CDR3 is TGTGCCAGCAGTTTGCTAGCGCGGCAAGAGACCCAGTACTTC. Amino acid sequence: CASSLLARQETQYF.

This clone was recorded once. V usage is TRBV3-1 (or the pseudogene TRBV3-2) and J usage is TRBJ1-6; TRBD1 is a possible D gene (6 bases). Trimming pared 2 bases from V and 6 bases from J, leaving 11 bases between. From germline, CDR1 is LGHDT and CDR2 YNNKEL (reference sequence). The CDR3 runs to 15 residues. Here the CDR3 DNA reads TGTGCCAGCAGCCAACTAACAGGGCGTAATTCACCCCTCCACTTT. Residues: CASSQLTGRNSPLHF.

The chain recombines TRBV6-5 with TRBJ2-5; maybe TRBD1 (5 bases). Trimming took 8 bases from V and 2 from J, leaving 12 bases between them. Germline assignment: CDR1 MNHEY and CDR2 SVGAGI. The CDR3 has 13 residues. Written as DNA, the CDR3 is TGTGCCAGCCTCAGGACACTTCAAGAGACCCAGTACTTC. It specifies CASLRTLQETQYF.

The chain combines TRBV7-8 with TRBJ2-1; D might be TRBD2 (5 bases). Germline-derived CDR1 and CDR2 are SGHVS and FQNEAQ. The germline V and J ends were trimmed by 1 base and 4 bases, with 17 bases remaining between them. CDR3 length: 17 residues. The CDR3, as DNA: TGTGCCAGCAGCTTAGTCCGAACGGGAACCCGTTACAATGAGCAGTTCTTC. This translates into CASSLVRTGTRYNEQFF.

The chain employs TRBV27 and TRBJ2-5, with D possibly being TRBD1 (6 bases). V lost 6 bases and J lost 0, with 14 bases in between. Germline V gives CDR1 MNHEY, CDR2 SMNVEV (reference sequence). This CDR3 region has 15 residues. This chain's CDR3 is CASRRLQGNQETQYF. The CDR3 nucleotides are TGTGCCAGCAGGCGCCTACAGGGTAACCAAGAGACCCAGTACTTC.

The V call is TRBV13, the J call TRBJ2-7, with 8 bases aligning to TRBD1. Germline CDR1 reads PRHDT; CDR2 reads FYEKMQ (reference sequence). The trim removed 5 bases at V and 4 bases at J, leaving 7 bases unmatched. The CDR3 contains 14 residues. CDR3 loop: CASSPGQGAYEQYF. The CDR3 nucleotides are TGTGCCAGCAGCCCCGGACAGGGCGCATACGAGCAGTACTTC.

In nucleotides, the CDR3 is TGTGCCAGCAGTTACCGACAGGGTAAAGGTCAGCCCCAGCATTTT. The encoded protein is CASSYRQGKGQPQHF. The chain joins TRBV6-5 to TRBJ1-5, with TRBD1 matching over 7 bases. This CDR3 region has 15 residues. Germline trimming cut 2 bases from V and 6 bases from J; bases unmatched to any gene: 7. CDR1 is MNHEY and CDR2 is SVGAGI in the germline V gene.